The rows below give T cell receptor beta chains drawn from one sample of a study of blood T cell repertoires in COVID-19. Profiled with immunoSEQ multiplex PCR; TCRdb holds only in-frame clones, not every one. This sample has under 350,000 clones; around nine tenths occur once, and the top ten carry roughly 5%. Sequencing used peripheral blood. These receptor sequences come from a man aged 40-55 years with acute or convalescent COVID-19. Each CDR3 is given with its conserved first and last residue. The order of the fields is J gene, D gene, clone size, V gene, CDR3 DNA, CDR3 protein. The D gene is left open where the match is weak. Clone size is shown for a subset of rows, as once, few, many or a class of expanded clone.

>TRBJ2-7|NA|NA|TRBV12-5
TGTGCTAGTGCCCCTGATGGAGACTACGAGCAGTACTTC
CASAPDGDYEQYF
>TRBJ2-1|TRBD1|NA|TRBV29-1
TGCAGCGTTCAGGACAGGGGAAGGTCCGATGAGCAGTTCTTC
CSVQDRGRSDEQFF
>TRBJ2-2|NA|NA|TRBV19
TGTGCCAGTAGTACCAGGGGACGGGCACCCATCGGGGAGCTGTTTTTT
CASSTRGRAPIGELFF
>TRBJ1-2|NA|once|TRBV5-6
TGTGCCAGCAGCTTGCGAGCCAGGGAGGGGGACTATGGCTACACCTTC
CASSLRAREGDYGYTF
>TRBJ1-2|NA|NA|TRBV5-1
TGCGCCAGCAGCTTGGCCCCGACAGACCTCTATGGCTACACCTTC
CASSLAPTDLYGYTF
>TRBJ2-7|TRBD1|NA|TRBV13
TGTGCCAGCAGCTTCGGGACAGATTCCTACGAGCAGTACTTC
CASSFGTDSYEQYF
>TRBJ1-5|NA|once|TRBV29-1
TGCAGCGTCTTACTCAGGAGCAATCAGCCCCAGCATTTT
CSVLLRSNQPQHF
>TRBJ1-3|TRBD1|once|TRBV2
TGTGCCAGCAAGGGACAGGGGGTTCCTGGAAACACCATATATTTT
CASKGQGVPGNTIYF
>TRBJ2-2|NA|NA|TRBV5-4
TGTGCCAGCAGCCCCCGAGAGAACACCGGGGAGCTGTTTTTT
CASSPRENTGELFF
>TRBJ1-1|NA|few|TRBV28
TGTGCCAGCAGTTCCGGAGGGGTAGGGAGTGAAGCTTTCTTT
CASSSGGVGSEAFF
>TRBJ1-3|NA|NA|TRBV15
TGTGCCACCAGCAGAGATCGGGGTTATAGAAACACCATATATTTT
CATSRDRGYRNTIYF
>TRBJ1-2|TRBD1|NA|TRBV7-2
TGTGCCAGCAGCCCCACCGGACAGGGCAGGGGCTACACCTTC
CASSPTGQGRGYTF
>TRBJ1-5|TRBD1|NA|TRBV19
TGTGCCAGTAGCCCAATGGACAGGGTTGGGCAGCCCCAGCATTTT
CASSPMDRVGQPQHF
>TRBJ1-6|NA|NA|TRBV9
TGTGCCAGCAGCGGAATTCCCTCCGGGACTATAGGTTCACCCCTCCACTTT
CASSGIPSGTIGSPLHF
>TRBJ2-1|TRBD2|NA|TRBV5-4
TGTGCCAGCAGCCCGGGGGGAGCTGGGGCCTACAATGAGCAGTTCTTC
CASSPGGAGAYNEQFF
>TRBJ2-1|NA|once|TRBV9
TGTGCCAGCAGCGTAGGACCCATGGGGGGCAATGAGCAGTTCTTC
CASSVGPMGGNEQFF
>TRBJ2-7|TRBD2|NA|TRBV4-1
TGCGCCAGCAGCCCAAGCGGGGGGAGGAGCTACGAGCAGTACTTC
CASSPSGGRSYEQYF
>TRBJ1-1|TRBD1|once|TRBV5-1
TGCGCCAGCAGCCATGGACAGGGTACTGAAGCTTTCTTT
CASSHGQGTEAFF
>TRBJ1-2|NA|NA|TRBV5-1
TGCGCCAGCAGCACGTCTAATCCTAACTATGGCTACACCTTC
CASSTSNPNYGYTF
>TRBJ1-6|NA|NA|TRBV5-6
TGTGCCAGCAGCTTGGTTCGGGGGTCCATCCCCTCACCCCTCCACTTT
CASSLVRGSIPSPLHF
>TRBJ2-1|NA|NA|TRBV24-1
TGTGCCACCAGTGAGGTGGGTGGTTTACCGTGGGCCAATGAGCAGTTCTTC
CATSEVGGLPWANEQFF
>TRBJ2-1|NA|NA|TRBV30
TGTGCCTGGAGTGTAGTGCGGGGCTACGGAGGTGAGCAGTTCTTC
CAWSVVRGYGGEQFF